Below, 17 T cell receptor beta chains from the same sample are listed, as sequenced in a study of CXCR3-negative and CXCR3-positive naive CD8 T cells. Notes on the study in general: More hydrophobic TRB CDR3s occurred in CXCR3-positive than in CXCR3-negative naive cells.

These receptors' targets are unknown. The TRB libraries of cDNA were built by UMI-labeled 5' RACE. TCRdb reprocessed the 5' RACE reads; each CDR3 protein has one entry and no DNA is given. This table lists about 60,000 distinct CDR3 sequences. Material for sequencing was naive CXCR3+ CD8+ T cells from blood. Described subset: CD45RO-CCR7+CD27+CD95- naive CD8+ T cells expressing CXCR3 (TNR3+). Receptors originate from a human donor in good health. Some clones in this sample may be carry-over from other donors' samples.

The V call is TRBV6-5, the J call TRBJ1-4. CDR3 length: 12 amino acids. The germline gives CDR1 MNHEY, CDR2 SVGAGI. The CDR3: CASSSSGEKLFF.

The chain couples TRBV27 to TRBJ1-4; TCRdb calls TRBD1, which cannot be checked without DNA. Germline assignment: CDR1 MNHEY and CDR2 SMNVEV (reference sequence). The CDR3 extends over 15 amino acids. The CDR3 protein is CASSLWTGVNEKLFF.

The CDR3 is CASRITGGESTDTQYF. V gene TRBV7-2 combines with J gene TRBJ2-3; TCRdb's assignment of TRBD1 cannot be checked, as there is no DNA. Per germline, CDR1 SGHTA and CDR2 FQGNSA. The CDR3 contains 16 residues. Complete variable domain (other parts from reference TRBV7-2 and TRBJ2-3): GAGVSQSPSNKVTEKGKDVELRCDPISGHTALYWYRQSLGQGLEFLIYFQGNSAPDKSGLPSDRFSAERTGGSVSTLTIQRTQQEDSAVYLCASRITGGESTDTQYFGPGTRLTVL.

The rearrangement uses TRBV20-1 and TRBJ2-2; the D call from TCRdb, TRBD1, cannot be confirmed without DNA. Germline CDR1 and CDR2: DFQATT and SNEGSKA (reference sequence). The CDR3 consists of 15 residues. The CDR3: CSAWDRRANTGELFF.

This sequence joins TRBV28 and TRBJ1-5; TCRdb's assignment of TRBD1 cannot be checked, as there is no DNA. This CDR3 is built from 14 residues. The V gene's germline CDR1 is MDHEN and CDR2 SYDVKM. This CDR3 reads CASSPGTLNQPQHF.

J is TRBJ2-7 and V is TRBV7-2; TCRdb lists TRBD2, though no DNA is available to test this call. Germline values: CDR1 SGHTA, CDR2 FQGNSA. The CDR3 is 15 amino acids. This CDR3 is CASSLVGRGDYEQYF. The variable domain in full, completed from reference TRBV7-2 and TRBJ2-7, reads GAGVSQSPSNKVTEKGKDVELRCDPISGHTALYWYRQSLGQGLEFLIYFQGNSAPDKSGLPSDRFSAERTGGSVSTLTIQRTQQEDSAVYLCASSLVGRGDYEQYFGPGTRLTVT.

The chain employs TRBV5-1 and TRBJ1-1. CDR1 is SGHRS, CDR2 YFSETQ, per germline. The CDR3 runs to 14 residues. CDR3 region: CASSNRHRNTEAFF.

CDR3 residues: CASSYPREELGETQYF. The rearrangement uses TRBV5-1 and TRBJ2-5; TCRdb lists TRBD2, though no DNA is available to test this call. The CDR3 extends over 16 amino acids. CDR1 SGHRS and CDR2 YFSETQ come from the germline V gene.

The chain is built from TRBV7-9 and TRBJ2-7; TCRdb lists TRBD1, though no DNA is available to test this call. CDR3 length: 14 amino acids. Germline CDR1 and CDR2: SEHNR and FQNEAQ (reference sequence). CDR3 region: CASSPPAAEVEQYF. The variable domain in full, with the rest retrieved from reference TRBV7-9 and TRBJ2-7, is DTGVSQNPRHKITKRGQNVTFRCDPISEHNRLYWYRQTLGQGPEFLTYFQNEAQLEKSRLLSDRFSAERPKGSFSTLEIQRTEQGDSAMYLCASSPPAAEVEQYFGPGTRLTVT.

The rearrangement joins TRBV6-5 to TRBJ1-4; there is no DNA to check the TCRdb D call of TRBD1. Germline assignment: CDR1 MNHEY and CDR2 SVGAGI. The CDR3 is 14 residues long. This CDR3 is CASTPTGGDEKLFF.

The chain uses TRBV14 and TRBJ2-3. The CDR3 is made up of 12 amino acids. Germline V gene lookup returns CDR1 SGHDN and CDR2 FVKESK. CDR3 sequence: CASTASTDTQYF.

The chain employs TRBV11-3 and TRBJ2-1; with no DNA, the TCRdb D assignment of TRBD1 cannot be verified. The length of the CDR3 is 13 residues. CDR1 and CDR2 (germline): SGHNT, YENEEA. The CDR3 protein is CASSSDREDEQFF. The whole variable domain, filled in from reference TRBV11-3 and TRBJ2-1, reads EAGVVQSPRYKIIEKKQPVAFWCNPISGHNTLYWYLQNLGQGPELLIRYENEEAVDDSQLPKDRFSAERLKGVDSTLKIQPAELGDSAVYLCASSSDREDEQFFGPGTRLTVL.

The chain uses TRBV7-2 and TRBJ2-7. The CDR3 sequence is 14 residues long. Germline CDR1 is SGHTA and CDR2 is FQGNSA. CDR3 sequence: CASSLEATSYEQYF.

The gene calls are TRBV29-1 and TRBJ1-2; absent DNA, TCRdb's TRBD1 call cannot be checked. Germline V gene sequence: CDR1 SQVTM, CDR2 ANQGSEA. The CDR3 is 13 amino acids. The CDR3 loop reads CSVDLLTGWGYTF. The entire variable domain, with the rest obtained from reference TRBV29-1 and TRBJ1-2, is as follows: SAVISQKPSRDICQRGTSLTIQCQVDSQVTMMFWYRQQPGQSLTLIATANQGSEATYESGFVIDKFPISRPNLTFSTLTVSNMSPEDSSIYLCSVDLLTGWGYTFGSGTRLTVV.

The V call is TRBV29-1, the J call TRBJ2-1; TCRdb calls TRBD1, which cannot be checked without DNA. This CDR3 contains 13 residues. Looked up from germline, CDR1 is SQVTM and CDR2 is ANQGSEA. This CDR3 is CSVDVSGPNEQFF.

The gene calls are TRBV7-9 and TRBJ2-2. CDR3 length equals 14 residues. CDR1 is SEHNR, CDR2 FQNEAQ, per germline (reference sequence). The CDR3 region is CASGKTAYTGELFF.

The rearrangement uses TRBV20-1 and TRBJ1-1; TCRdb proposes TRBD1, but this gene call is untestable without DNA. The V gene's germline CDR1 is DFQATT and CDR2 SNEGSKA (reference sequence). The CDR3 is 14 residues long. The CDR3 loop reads CSARPPGLDTEAFF.